The clone carrying this T cell receptor beta chain showed up just once. V shed 4 bases and J 0 bases; nucleotides not matched to a gene: 4. Germline V gene sequence: CDR1 SGHVS, CDR2 FQNEAQ. The CDR3 is 16 amino acids. Authors' methods: Reference gene primer amplification in the assay estimated nucleated cell counts. The protocol was immunoSEQ multiplex PCR, while the TCRdb copy is restricted to in-frame clones and leaves out a portion. V, J and clone size were drawn from that table, and D and trimming were deduced from the DNA. In the table there are about 180,000 clones, 86% of which are singletons. The sample comes from a study of blood T cell repertoires in COVID-19. Study details: Sample material is recorded as cDNA or gDNA derived from T cells, B-cell-depleted T cells, or PBMCs.

The clonotype originates from a woman aged 30 to 39 who had recovered from COVID-19. Sequenced input: PBMCs or T cells enriched from blood (not recorded which). V is TRBV7-8 and J is TRBJ2-7, with 12 bases that match TRBD2. The CDR3 here is CASSSMTSGSSYEQYF. The DNA of the CDR3 is TGTGCCAGCAGCTCGATGACTAGCGGGAGCTCCTACGAGCAGTACTTC.